The rows below give T cell receptor beta chains drawn from one sample of a study of blood T cell repertoires in COVID-19. Produced via immunoSEQ multiplex PCR; TCRdb's table is partial and in-frame only. Of about 95,000 clones listed, 81% are singletons. Sequenced: peripheral blood. These receptor sequences come from an elderly man with COVID-19, enrolled during active disease. CDR3s include the opening cysteine and the closing phenylalanine or tryptophan. Fields, in order: V gene, clone size, J gene, CDR3 protein. Expanded clones are given a class, and other clones once, few, many or no size at all.

>TRBV2|.|TRBJ2-6
CASSDRVVGGANVLTF
>TRBV6-2/TRBV6-3|.|TRBJ1-5
CASSYSIGVGNQPQHF
>TRBV18|.|TRBJ1-1
CASSPGRGNTEAFF
>TRBV28|.|TRBJ1-3
CASSFAGRSGNTIYF
>TRBV5-1|few|TRBJ2-7
CASSLDSGSGYEQYF
>TRBV10-3|.|TRBJ2-7
CAIRALQGYEQYF
>TRBV15|.|TRBJ2-5
CATSTQAGVQETQYF
>TRBV11-1|.|TRBJ2-3
CASTSGISGSTYTQYF
>TRBV2|.|TRBJ1-4
CASSGTGGAMVSLLFF
>TRBV7-2|.|TRBJ2-3
CASSQGQGTDTQYF
>TRBV28|.|TRBJ1-1
CASSLTGGLLMNTEAFF
>TRBV7-2|.|TRBJ1-5
CASSFRRGPQHF